The T cell receptor (beta chain) under discussion was sequenced for a study of spatial heterogeneity in lung cancer. Study-level information: Sequences of the beta chain were consistently detected in greater numbers than alpha-chain sequences.

In regard to this clonotype: One base away lies a much larger clone, so this may be a sequencing read error. This beta chain came through as a stray read in a library set up for alpha chains, and its size says little.

Germline assignment: CDR1 SGHTA and CDR2 FQGNSA. This CDR3 region has 16 residues. Each TCR cDNA molecule carried a unique molecular identifier. TCRdb analysed the 5' RACE reads with MiXCR anew, one entry per CDR3 protein. The sample yields about 7,900 distinct CDR3 sequences, roughly 5% seen once. This sample's time point: sample taken at primary tumor resection. Tumor, nontumor lung or frozen PBMC supplied whole RNA, sequenced without sorting. A total of fewer than 80 untreated early-stage non-small cell lung cancer patients served as donors. The J gene is TRBJ2-1, the V gene TRBV7-2; 9 bases agree with TRBD2. This receptor was obtained from a male donor with early-stage non-small cell lung cancer. The sequenced sample was PBMCs, obtained at surgery. The CDR3 loop reads CVSSPSGKLAGYEQFF. DNA of the CDR3: TGTGTCAGCAGCCCATCTGGGAAACTAGCGGGCTATGAGCAGTTCTTC.